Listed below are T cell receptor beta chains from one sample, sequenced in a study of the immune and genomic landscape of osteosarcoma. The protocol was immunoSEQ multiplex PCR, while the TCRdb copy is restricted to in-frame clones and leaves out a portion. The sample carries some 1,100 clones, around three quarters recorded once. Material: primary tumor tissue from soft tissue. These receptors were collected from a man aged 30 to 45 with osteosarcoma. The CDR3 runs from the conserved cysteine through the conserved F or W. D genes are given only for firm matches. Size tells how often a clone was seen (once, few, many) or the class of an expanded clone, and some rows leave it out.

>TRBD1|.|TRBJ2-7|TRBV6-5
TGTGCCAGCAGACCCGGGACAGGGGGCACTTACGAGCAGTACTTC
CASRPGTGGTYEQYF
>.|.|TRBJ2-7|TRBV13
TGTGCCAGCAGCCTAGGACGGTACTCCTACGAGCAGTACTTC
CASSLGRYSYEQYF
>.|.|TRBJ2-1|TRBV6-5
TGTGCCAGCAGTTACGGGCTGACTCCCGGTAATGAGCAGTTCTTC
CASSYGLTPGNEQFF
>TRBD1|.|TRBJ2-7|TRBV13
TGTGCCAGCAGCGGGGACCGGGACAGGGACTACGAGCAGTACTTC
CASSGDRDRDYEQYF
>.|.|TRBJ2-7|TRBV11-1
TGTGCCAGCAGCCCCCGGGGGTACTCCTACGAGCAGTACTTC
CASSPRGYSYEQYF
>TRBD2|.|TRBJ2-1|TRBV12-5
TGTGCTAGTGGTGAAGCTAGCGGGCCAACGTCTGAGCAGTTCTTC
CASGEASGPTSEQFF
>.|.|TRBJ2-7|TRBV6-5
TGTGCCAGCAGTTACGGGTTGGGCGAGCAGTACTTC
CASSYGLGEQYF
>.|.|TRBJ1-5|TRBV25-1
TGTGCTGCGGGCAGCGCCTATAGCAATCAGCCCCAGCATTTT
CAAGSAYSNQPQHF
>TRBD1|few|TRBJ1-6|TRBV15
TGTGCCACCAGCAGAGAGGACAGGGTTTATTCACCCCTCCACTTT
CATSREDRVYSPLHF
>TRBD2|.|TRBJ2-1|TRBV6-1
TGTGCCAGCAGTGAACGTCTTGCCGGGACTAGCGGGGGAAATGAGCAGTTCTTC
CASSERLAGTSGGNEQFF
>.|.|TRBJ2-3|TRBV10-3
TGTGCCATCAGTGAGGTTGCAGATACGCAGTATTTT
CAISEVADTQYF
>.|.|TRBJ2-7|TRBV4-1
TGCGCCAGCAGCCAAGATGAGTCGGAATACGAGCAGTACTTC
CASSQDESEYEQYF
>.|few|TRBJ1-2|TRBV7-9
TGTGCCAGCAGTCCCCCGTGGGGGGACTATGGCTACACCTTC
CASSPPWGDYGYTF
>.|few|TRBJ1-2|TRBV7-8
TGTGCCAGCAGCCCGGGACGGCTTAACTATGGCTACACCTTC
CASSPGRLNYGYTF
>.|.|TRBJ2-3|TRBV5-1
TGCGCCAGCAGCTTGATCCCCACAGATACGCAGTATTTT
CASSLIPTDTQYF
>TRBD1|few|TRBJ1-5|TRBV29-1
TGCAGCGTTGCAGCGGACAGGACCGGCCAGCCCCAGCATTTT
CSVAADRTGQPQHF
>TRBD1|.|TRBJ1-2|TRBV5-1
TGCGCCAGCAGCTATACAGGGGTTGATGGCTACACCTTC
CASSYTGVDGYTF
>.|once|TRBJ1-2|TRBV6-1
TGTGCCGCCCAGGGTCCTTTCGACTACACTTTC
CAAQGPFDYTF
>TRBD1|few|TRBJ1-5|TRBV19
TGTGCCAGTAGTATAGAGGGACAGGGCGGTCAGCCCCAGCATTTT
CASSIEGQGGQPQHF
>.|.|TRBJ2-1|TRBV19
TGTGCCAGTAGTCATGGGTACAATGAGCAGTTCTTC
CASSHGYNEQFF
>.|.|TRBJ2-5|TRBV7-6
TGTGCCAGCAGCTTAGCCATTTTTTATAGGGACCAAGAGACCCAGTACTTC
CASSLAIFYRDQETQYF
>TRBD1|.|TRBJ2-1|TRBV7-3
TGTGCCAGCAGCCGAGGACAGGGGCTTGATAACAATGAGCAGTTCTTC
CASSRGQGLDNNEQFF
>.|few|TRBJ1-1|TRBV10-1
TGCGCCAGCAGTTTTGACGTGAACACTGAAGCTTTCTTT
CASSFDVNTEAFF
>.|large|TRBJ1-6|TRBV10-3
TGTGCCATCAGCCGGACAACAGATAATTCACCCCTCCACTTT
CAISRTTDNSPLHF
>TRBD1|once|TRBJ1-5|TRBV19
TGTGCCAGTAGTTCGGGACAGGGGACCCATCAGCCCCAGCATTTT
CASSSGQGTHQPQHF
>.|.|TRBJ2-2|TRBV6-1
TGTGCCAGCAACTCTGAGACCCCCGGGGAGCTGTTTTTT
CASNSETPGELFF
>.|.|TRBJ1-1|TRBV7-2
TGTGCCAGCAGCCGCGGCCAGGGGCGGCGAGACACTGAAGCTTTCTTT
CASSRGQGRRDTEAFF
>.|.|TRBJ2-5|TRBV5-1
TGCGCCAGCAGCGCCGTGCACCAAGAGACCCAGTACTTC
CASSAVHQETQYF
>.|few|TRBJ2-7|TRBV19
TGTGCCAGTAGTTTGGGCCTTACCTACGAGCAGTACTTC
CASSLGLTYEQYF
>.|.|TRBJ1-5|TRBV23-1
TGCGCCAGCAGTCAATCGGGGATCAATCAGCCCCAGCATTTT
CASSQSGINQPQHF
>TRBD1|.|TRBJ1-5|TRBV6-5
TGTGCCAGCAGTCTTACAGGGGGCCGACAGCCCCAGCATTTT
CASSLTGGRQPQHF
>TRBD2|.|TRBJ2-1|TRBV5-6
TGTGCCAGCAGCTTGGATACTAGCGGGGGGAACAATGAGCAGTTCTTC
CASSLDTSGGNNEQFF
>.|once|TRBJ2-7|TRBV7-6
TGTGCCAGCAGCTTAGCCGTGGCTAGCGCGGCCTACGAGCAGTACTTC
CASSLAVASAAYEQYF
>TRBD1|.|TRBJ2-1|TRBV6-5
TGTGCCAGCAGTCCTACACAGGGGACGTACAATGAGCAGTTCTTC
CASSPTQGTYNEQFF
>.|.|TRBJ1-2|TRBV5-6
TGTGCCAGCAGCTTTGACCGTGGCTACACCTTC
CASSFDRGYTF
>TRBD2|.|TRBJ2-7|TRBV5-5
TGTGCCAGCAGCTTGTACAGCGGGGGAGAAACGATCTACGAGCAGTACTTC
CASSLYSGGETIYEQYF
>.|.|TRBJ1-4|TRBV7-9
TGTGCCAGCAGCTTAGTGCGACAGACTAATGAAAAACTGTTTTTT
CASSLVRQTNEKLFF
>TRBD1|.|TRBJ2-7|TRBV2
TGTGCCAGCGGGGCCGGGACAGGAGTTTTCCGGCAGTACTTC
CASGAGTGVFRQYF
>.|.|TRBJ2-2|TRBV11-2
TGTGCCAGCACCCGCAGCGGTGTCGGGGAGCTGTTTTTT
CASTRSGVGELFF
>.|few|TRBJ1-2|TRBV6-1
TGTGCCAGCAGTGAAGAGGCCACAGGCCCAGGATATGGCTACACCTTC
CASSEEATGPGYGYTF
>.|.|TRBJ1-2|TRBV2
TGTGCCAGCAGTGAATATTCAGCGCCTAACTATGGCTACACCTTC
CASSEYSAPNYGYTF